The 21 T cell receptor beta chains listed next were all sequenced from one sample in a study of human T cells and chemical hapten exposure listed by TCRdb under 2021. Library preparation used RACE. TCRdb lists the instrument as NextSeq 500. TCRdb reran the public reads through fastp at Q25 and MiXCR, keeping productive beta chains. Each CDR3 protein appears once, grouped with its most common genes and DNA. The sample has 330,000 or so distinct CDR3 sequences on record, under 6.5% of them singletons. The ten largest clones take up around 6% of the sample. The meaning of the sample's time point label: patch test 2, 6 weeks after DPC sensitization. The treatment or condition label corresponds to: therapeutic diphenylcyclopropenone sensitization with weekly scalp DPC. The sequencing here drew on whole blood, taken in connection with sensitization to the hapten diphenylcyclopropenone (DPC). These TCRs come from a woman aged 18-30 years with alopecia areata. Some clones in this sample may be carry-over from other donors' samples.

Ten or more counts support this clonotype. V and J are TRBV4-1 and TRBJ1-2; D is undetermined. The CDR3 has 17 residues. With 0 bases removed from V and 0 bases from J, the gap between germline ends came to 14 bases. Germline-derived CDR1 and CDR2 are MGHRA and YSYEKL. The CDR3 region is CASSQDRVAGANYGYTF. The CDR3 nucleotides are TGCGCCAGCAGCCAAGATCGGGTTGCCGGTGCTAACTATGGCTACACCTTC.

This clonotype has a count of ten or more. The V call is TRBV29-1, the J call TRBJ1-1; 7 positions agree with TRBD1. Germline assignment: CDR1 SQVTM and CDR2 ANQGSEA. The CDR3 runs 12 residues. V lost 8 bases and J lost 3; bases outside the gene matches: 6. CDR3 sequence: CSTSQGHTEAFF. CDR3 DNA sequence: TGCAGCACCTCACAGGGGCACACTGAAGCTTTCTTT.

There are many counts of this clonotype. The chain uses TRBV7-2 and TRBJ1-4; D remains ambiguous. Germline CDR1 is SGHTA and CDR2 is FQGNSA. The ends were cut back, 3 bases at V and 2 bases at J, with 1 base in the middle. The CDR3 is made up of 12 amino acids. The CDR3 DNA sequence: TGTGCCAGCAGCTTCACTAATGAAAAACTGTTTTTT. It yields the protein CASSFTNEKLFF.

The chain joins TRBV27 to TRBJ1-2; a possible D gene is TRBD1 (6 bases). In germline, CDR1 is MNHEY, CDR2 SMNVEV (reference sequence). The CDR3 loop spans 14 amino acids. Trimming took 5 bases from V and 2 from J, leaving 12 bases between them. The CDR3 coding sequence is TGTGCCAGCAGTGTGCGAGGGGGAAACTATGGCTACACCTTC. This encodes CASSVRGGNYGYTF.

This clonotype was seen at least ten times. The chain uses TRBV10-3 and TRBJ1-5, with TRBD1 matching 10 bases. This CDR3 has 14 amino acids. J gave up 6 bases and V 6 bases, and 5 bases lay outside the gene matches. Germline CDR1 ENHRY, CDR2 SYGVKD. CDR3 residues: CAIRGTGDAQPQHF. The CDR3 nucleotides read TGTGCCATCAGGGGGACAGGGGATGCTCAGCCCCAGCATTTT.

In its sample, this clonotype was seen a few times. The rearrangement uses TRBV2 and TRBJ2-2; D gene unclear. This CDR3 contains 11 residues. Germline-derived CDR1 and CDR2 are SNHLY and FYNNEI. The V end was cut by 9 bases, the J end by 4 bases, with 6 bases between. CDR3 in amino acids: CARGITGELFF. CDR3 nucleotides: TGTGCCAGAGGAATCACCGGGGAGCTGTTTTTT.

In its sample, this clonotype was seen a few times. The chain combines TRBV12-5 with TRBJ2-1, with 7 bases aligning to TRBD2. The CDR3 is 14 amino acids. Germline assignment: CDR1 LGHNT and CDR2 FRNRAP. V was clipped by 8 bases and J by 0 bases; unmatched bases: 4. The CDR3 here is CASLPSGSYNEQFF. The DNA for the CDR3 is TGTGCTAGTTTGCCTAGCGGCTCCTACAATGAGCAGTTCTTC.

DNA of the CDR3: TGTGCCAGCAGTGGGAACCGGGACAATAACTATGGCTACACCTTC. Its protein product is CASSGNRDNNYGYTF. V and J are TRBV28 and TRBJ1-2, with TRBD1 as a possible D gene (6 bases). CDR1 and CDR2 (germline): MDHEN, SYDVKM. Trimming left V 5 bases short and J 1 base short, with 14 bases between. This CDR3 is built from 15 residues.

This clonotype was counted between two and nine times. This chain links TRBV12-3 or TRBV12-4 with TRBJ2-3, with 7 nucleotides matching TRBD2. J lost 6 bases, V lost 5 bases, and 5 bases had no gene match. The CDR3 runs to 13 residues. The CDR3, as DNA: TGTGCCAGCAGTACACGGGAGGAGGATACGCAGTATTTT. Its protein is CASSTREEDTQYF.

This clonotype was picked up a small number of times. V is TRBV20-1 and J is TRBJ2-6, with TRBD1 matching 7 bases. There are 15 residues in the CDR3. The junction had 12 bases not matched to a gene; V was cut back by 6 bases and J by 7 bases. The V gene's germline CDR1 is DFQATT and CDR2 SNEGSKA (reference sequence). CDR3: CSAKIIDRAANVLTF. CDR3 sequence (DNA): TGCAGTGCCAAGATAATAGACAGGGCTGCCAACGTCCTGACTTTC.

This clonotype was recorded many times. The J gene is TRBJ2-5, the V gene TRBV5-6; 11 bases align to TRBD2. The CDR3 totals 16 residues. The germline V gene has CDR1 SGHDT and CDR2 YYEEEE. Trimming at V came to 4 bases and at J to 3 bases, leaving 8 bases not matched to a gene. CDR3 amino acids: CASSGNLAGGEETQYF. CDR3 nucleotides: TGTGCCAGCAGCGGAAACCTAGCGGGGGGCGAAGAGACCCAGTACTTC.

Many counts were recorded for this clonotype. The chain couples TRBV6-2 or TRBV6-3 to TRBJ1-1; a weak D match, TRBD1 (5 bases). The V gene's germline CDR1 is MNHEY and CDR2 SVGEGT. The CDR3 spans 14 residues. Trimming shortened V by 6 bases and J by 5 bases, and 16 bases separated the two germline ends. Written as DNA, the CDR3 is TGTGCCAGCAGCCGTTATCCTCAGGGTACTGAAGCTTTCTTT. Residues: CASSRYPQGTEAFF.

The chain has TRBV7-2 and TRBJ2-3, with TRBD2 as a possible D gene (5 bases). The CDR3 sequence is 15 residues long. Germline CDR1 and CDR2: SGHTA and FQGNSA. Trimming stripped 5 bases from V and 3 bases from J, with 15 bases between. This CDR3 is CASSALGETTDTQYF. CDR3 nucleotides: TGTGCCAGCAGCGCCTTGGGAGAGACGACAGATACGCAGTATTTT.

The chain has TRBV7-9 and TRBJ1-4; D is unresolved. This CDR3 spans 13 amino acids. Trimming took 7 bases from V and 8 from J, leaving 14 bases between them. In germline, CDR1 is SEHNR, CDR2 FQNEAQ (reference sequence). CDR3 sequence reads: CASNSQEGEKLFF. The CDR3 bases are TGTGCCAGCAACAGCCAAGAAGGGGAAAAACTGTTTTTT.

This clonotype was detected ten times or more. This chain's CDR3 is CASSSGGNEKLFF. The CDR3, as DNA: TGTGCCAGCAGCTCAGGGGGGAATGAAAAACTGTTTTTT. The chain is built from TRBV7-6 and TRBJ1-4; 7 bases fit TRBD1. The V segment lost 4 bases and the J segment 5 bases; nucleotides outside the gene matches: 1. CDR3 size: 13 residues. The V gene's germline CDR1 is SGHVS and CDR2 FNYEAQ.

The V call is TRBV5-1, the J call TRBJ2-2; a weak D match, TRBD1 (6 bases). Germline V gene data show CDR1 as SGHRS and CDR2 as YFSETQ. This CDR3 is built from 15 residues. The V end lost 0 bases, the J end lost 5 bases, and 11 bases lay between the germline ends. CDR3 bases: TGCGCCAGCAGCTTGGAAGCAGGGGTGACCGGGGAGCTGTTTTTT. Translation gives CASSLEAGVTGELFF.

The chain carries TRBV6-5 and TRBJ2-7; 9 nucleotides match TRBD2. V was pared by 1 base and J by 8 bases, with 12 bases of the junction left unmatched. CDR3 length equals 16 residues. CDR1 and CDR2 (germline): MNHEY, SVGAGI. The CDR3 region has the DNA TGTGCCAGCAGTTACTGGCTAGCGGGGCCCACCCTCCAGCAGTACTTC. This translates into CASSYWLAGPTLQQYF.

The chain carries TRBV6-1 and TRBJ2-1; 14 nucleotides match TRBD2. With V trimmed by 6 bases and J by 2 bases, 9 bases remained unmatched. From germline, CDR1 is MNHNS and CDR2 SASEGT. This CDR3 has 18 residues. CDR3 nucleotides: TGTGCCAGCAGGGTAACTGGGACTAGCGGGAGCCCCTACAATGAGCAGTTCTTC. It is translated as CASRVTGTSGSPYNEQFF.

This rearrangement joins TRBV3-1 to TRBJ1-5, with 11 nucleotides matching TRBD1. Germline-derived CDR1 and CDR2 are LGHDT and YNNKEL (reference sequence). V lost 4 bases and J lost 5; bases outside the gene matches: 7. This CDR3 is built from 16 residues. The CDR3 protein is CASSPGQGADDQPQHF. In DNA form, the CDR3 reads TGTGCCAGCAGCCCAGGACAGGGGGCGGATGATCAGCCCCAGCATTTT.

This clonotype has a count of ten or more. The V and J genes are TRBV20-1 and TRBJ1-5; the D is unclear. CDR1 and CDR2 (germline): DFQATT, SNEGSKA (reference sequence). With 3 bases removed from V and 0 bases from J, the gap between germline ends came to 12 bases. CDR3 length: 15 amino acids. CDR3 sequence (DNA): TGCAGTGCTAGTACACGAGGTTATAGCAATCAGCCCCAGCATTTT. This translates into CSASTRGYSNQPQHF.

This clonotype was counted ten times or more. This chain connects TRBV2 to TRBJ1-2; D perhaps matches TRBD1 (5 bases). V was pared by 4 bases and J by 6 bases, with 9 bases between. Germline V CDR1 and CDR2: SNHLY, FYNNEI. CDR3 length: 12 amino acids. DNA of the CDR3: TGTGCCAGCAGTGTAGGGGACCATGGCTACACCTTC. Protein sequence: CASSVGDHGYTF.